This T cell receptor (beta chain) came from a study of blood T cells in healthy people across ages. The V segment lost 0 bases and the J segment 2 bases; nucleotides outside the gene matches: 7. The CDR3 sequence is 17 residues long. The germline V gene has CDR1 LGHNA and CDR2 YNFKEQ. A sample-barcoded 5' primer and a J-beta primer mix were used in a second PCR of roughly 7 to 12 cycles. Individual samples furnished no less than 2.5 million CDR3-containing paired-end reads apiece. MiXCR, run by TCRdb on the 5' RACE reads, gives a single entry per CDR3 protein. Among some 900,000 distinct CDR3 sequences listed, roughly 43% were seen once. Isolated per sample were at least 7 million PBMCs.

The specimen sequenced was blood. The TCR was taken from a man aged 25-45 years in good health. This chain connects TRBV4-2 to TRBJ2-5; 9 bases are shared with TRBD2. For the CDR3, the DNA is TGTGCCAGCAGCCAAGATAATTGGCGGGGGGGGCAAGAGACCCAGTACTTC. It codes for CASSQDNWRGGQETQYF.